This T cell receptor (beta chain) appears in the sequencing data of a study of CD8 T cells in Susac syndrome. Study-level results: The authors acknowledged that the study's TCR sequencing and HLA analysis involved relatively few individuals.

CDR3 size: 15 residues. Germline lookup yields CDR1 MNHEY and CDR2 SVGAGI. V shed 7 bases, J shed 10 bases, and the junction held 12 bases outside the gene matches. For this clonotype: The target antigen is unknown.

With random hexamers, 0.5 to 1 ug RNA was reverse transcribed. TCRdb re-called the immunoSEQ multiplex PCR reads with MiXCR, one entry per CDR3 protein. The sample has over 300,000 distinct CDR3 sequences; about 90% are singletons. High-throughput TCR beta sequencing covered peripheral CD8+ and CD4+ T cells. The sample comprised CD4+ T cells from PBMCs. The chain has TRBV6-5 and TRBJ2-1; 11 bases match TRBD2. This receptor was obtained from a human donor with multiple sclerosis. CDR3: CASTRLAGSDREQFF. Written as DNA, the CDR3 is TGTGCCAGCACCAGACTAGCGGGGTCCGACAGGGAGCAGTTCTTC.